Listed below are T cell receptor beta chains from one sample, sequenced in a study of sequential checkpoint blockade in melanoma. Assay: immunoSEQ multiplex PCR; the TCRdb copy retains only in-frame clones and omits some. Among tens of thousands of clones listed, about four fifths were seen once. Sequencing used CD8+ T cells sorted from blood (inferred from file names), obtained from a patient given nivolumab and ipilimumab in sequence. These receptors all come from a human donor with melanoma. CDR3s leave out the opening cysteine and the closing phenylalanine or tryptophan.

j_call v_call cdr3_aa
TRBJ1-4 TRBV6-5 ASSQKLENEKLF
TRBJ1-2 TRBV7-9 ASGRDSTVLGYT
TRBJ1-1 TRBV30 AWSAGSEAF
TRBJ2-2 TRBV15 ATSLTATGTGELF
TRBJ1-5 TRBV5-1 ASSLTGNQPQH
TRBJ2-1 TRBV27 ASSSLLAYNEQF
TRBJ2-1 TRBV15 ATSSRGYEQF
TRBJ1-1 TRBV7-8 ASRAGQGNTEAF
TRBJ2-7 TRBV2 ASGIRQGPGYEQY
TRBJ2-7 TRBV19 ASSPGTSFVEQY
TRBJ2-7 TRBV10-2 ASSESRTGLFYEQY
TRBJ2-1 TRBV28 ASSSVRQGFNEQF
TRBJ1-6 TRBV6-1 ASSEEGSGSSPLH
TRBJ1-5 TRBV28 ASRRTGVNQPQH
TRBJ1-1 TRBV19 ASRIQAQGPTEAF
TRBJ2-5 TRBV28 ASSLFTGANQETQY
TRBJ2-5 TRBV28 ASTEPGLAVQETQY
TRBJ2-1 TRBV7-2 ASSLGLYNEQF
TRBJ2-1 TRBV19 ASSIGGLAYEQF
TRBJ2-7 TRBV7-9 ASRGGGYEQY
TRBJ2-7 TRBV7-9 ASSPRRLATSYEQY
TRBJ1-3 TRBV19 ASSIGGSGNTIY
TRBJ1-2 TRBV28 ASSLWAGANYGYT
TRBJ1-1 TRBV11-3 ASSLAFGTEAF
TRBJ2-1 TRBV5-1 ASSLFWRTAYNEQF
TRBJ1-1 TRBV6-1 ASSEGSGGNSEAF
TRBJ1-1 TRBV6-4 ANLDRGRTEAF
TRBJ2-1 TRBV4-1 ASSQDMLAGSYNEQF